Described below is a single T cell receptor (beta chain) sequence and its context. Its antigen remains unknown. TCRdb reprocessed the RT-PCR reads via MiXCR and lists one record per CDR3 protein. The data hold hundreds of thousands of distinct CDR3 sequences, with about 11% observed a single time. This specimen comes from a study of response to subunit inactivated influenza vaccine. Notes on the study in general: Authors proposed each seasonal influenza vaccination draws in few new T cells.

The specimen was PBMCs from blood, collected on the day of vaccination. This TCR was sampled from a man aged 50-60 years who received an inactivated influenza vaccine.

The CDR3 nucleotides are TGTGCCAGCAGCTTACAGAGCGGGGAGCAGTTCTTC. It codes for CASSLQSGEQFF. The genes are TRBV7-8 and TRBJ2-1; a possible D gene is TRBD2 (6 bases). The CDR3 extends over 12 amino acids. The germline V gene encodes CDR1 SGHVS and CDR2 FQNEAQ. V was cut by 2 bases and J by 10 bases, with 9 bases left in between.